What follows are 9 T cell receptor beta chains derived from one specimen sequenced in a study of shared clonotypes between healthy human individuals. Profiling relied on immunoSEQ multiplex PCR, and the TCRdb table lists in-frame clones only, not all of them. The sample consists of 2 million to 2.5 million clones, 80% to 95% of them appearing once. The sample consisted of naive CD4+ T cells from PBMCs. Described subset: CD45RA+ positively selected. These TCRs come from a man aged 18 to 30 in good health. Some clones in this sample may be carry-over from other donors' samples.

Worth noting for this clone: The sample has other DNA sequences that encode this CDR3 too. The chain carries TRBV13 and TRBJ2-6; no reliable D call. Germline values: CDR1 PRHDT, CDR2 FYEKMQ (reference sequence). The CDR3 runs to 14 residues. Trimming removed 2 bases from V and 1 base from J, with 3 bases in between. The CDR3 sequence: CASSLSSGANVLTF. Written as DNA, the CDR3 is TGTGCCAGCAGCTTAAGTTCTGGGGCCAACGTCCTGACTTTC.

The rearrangement links TRBV9 to TRBJ2-2, with unresolved D. Germline assignment: CDR1 SGDLS and CDR2 YYNGEE. V lost 3 bases and J 3 bases, leaving 3 bases between the germline ends. CDR3 length equals 12 residues. The CDR3 DNA reads TGTGCCAGCAGCGCCTACACCGGGGAGCTGTTTTTT. Encoded protein: CASSAYTGELFF.

About this clone: The same CDR3 is also encoded by other DNA sequences in this sample. The chain carries TRBV9 and TRBJ1-1, with 7 bases lining up with TRBD1. The CDR3 length is 13 residues. Losses at the gene ends were 2 bases for V and 5 bases for J; bases not matched to a gene: 3. CDR1 SGDLS and CDR2 YYNGEE come from the germline V gene. The CDR3 DNA reads TGTGCCAGCAGCGTCTCAGGGGGAACTGAAGCTTTCTTT. Its protein product is CASSVSGGTEAFF.

The table lists this clone with a few counts. This chain joins TRBV7-3 and TRBJ1-1; D is perhaps TRBD1 (5 bases). Germline values: CDR1 SGHTA, CDR2 FQGTGA. The CDR3 extends over 15 amino acids. V lost 5 bases and J lost 1, with 14 bases in between. CDR3 nucleotides: TGTGCCAGCAGCCCCGGGACTCCAGGGAACACTGAAGCTTTCTTT. Protein: CASSPGTPGNTEAFF.

CDR3 sequence reads: CASSHQAGTGLYEQYF. In DNA form, the CDR3 reads TGCGCCAGCAGCCACCAAGCCGGGACAGGACTCTACGAGCAGTACTTC. J is TRBJ2-5 and V is TRBV4-3; 8 positions match TRBD1. The end of the DNA fits TRBJ2-7 better, so the J call may be wrong. Per the germline V gene, CDR1 is LGHNA and CDR2 is YSLEER. The CDR3 totals 16 residues.

On this clone: The same CDR3 arises from other DNA sequences in this sample as well. The rearrangement joins TRBV5-8 to TRBJ1-2; D may be TRBD1 (6 bases). The CDR3 sequence is 12 residues long. The V end lost 0 bases, the J end lost 8 bases, and 8 bases lay between the germline ends. The V gene's germline CDR1 is SGHTS and CDR2 YDEGEE. The CDR3 DNA reads as TGTGCCAGCAGCTTGGTGGGGGGCGGCTACACCTTC. It encodes CASSLVGGGYTF.

The J gene is TRBJ2-5, the V gene TRBV6-5, with TRBD2 identical over 9 bases. The J call may not be correct, given that the DNA end is closer to TRBJ2-7. The CDR3 extends over 16 amino acids. Germline assignment: CDR1 MNHEY and CDR2 SVGAGI. The CDR3, as DNA: TGTGCCAGCAGTTACTCGTTGCTAGCGGGGAACTACGAGCAGTACTTC. Translated, it gives CASSYSLLAGNYEQYF.

The gene calls are TRBV5-4 and TRBJ2-7; weak D call: TRBD2 (6 bases). The V and J ends lost 4 bases and 3 bases respectively, with 14 bases between them. Germline CDR1 SGHNT, CDR2 YYREEE (reference sequence). This CDR3 is built from 14 residues. The CDR3 is CASSPTGLLYEQYF. CDR3 sequence (DNA): TGTGCCAGCAGCCCAACGGGACTGCTCTACGAGCAGTACTTC. The whole variable domain, remainder taken from reference TRBV5-4 and TRBJ2-7, is ETGVTQSPTHLIKTRGQQVTLRCSSQSGHNTVSWYQQALGQGPQFIFQYYREEENGRGNFPPRFSGLQFPNYSSELNVNALELDDSALYLCASSPTGLLYEQYFGPGTRLTVT.

The chain has TRBV10-3 and TRBJ2-5; 14 bases are shared with TRBD2. The trim removed 7 bases at V and 3 bases at J, leaving 4 bases unmatched. Germline lookup yields CDR1 ENHRY and CDR2 SYGVKD. This CDR3 spans 15 amino acids. CDR3 nucleotides: TGTGCCATCATGAAGGGACTAGCGGGAGAAGAGACCCAGTACTTC. Its translation is CAIMKGLAGEETQYF.